The 4 T cell receptor beta chains given below trace back to one sample, sequenced in a study of T cells after yellow fever vaccination. TCRdb re-called the 5' RACE reads through MiXCR, storing one row per CDR3 protein. Of roughly 65,000 distinct CDR3 sequences in the sample, about 6% were seen once. Sample: CD4+ T cells sorted from PBMCs, taken roughly 15 days after the first yellow fever vaccination. Receptors were obtained from a man aged 18 to 29 who received the YFV17D yellow fever vaccine.

This clonotype was counted many times. This chain joins TRBV5-1 and TRBJ1-1; tentative D call: TRBD1 (5 bases). V was cut by 4 bases and J by 4 bases, with 17 bases left in between. Germline loops: CDR1 SGHRS, CDR2 YFSETQ. This CDR3 region has 15 residues. This CDR3 is CASSISGPGGTEAFF. CDR3 DNA sequence: TGCGCCAGCAGCATTTCCGGGCCCGGGGGCACTGAAGCTTTCTTT.

Ten or more counts support this clonotype. This sequence joins TRBV4-2 and TRBJ2-1, with 10 positions matching TRBD1. This CDR3 spans 18 amino acids. Trimming at V came to 4 bases and at J to 5 bases, leaving 14 bases not matched to a gene. Germline CDR1 LGHNA, CDR2 YNFKEQ. CDR3 bases: TGTGCCAGCAGCCGAACCCTTGGCCGGGACAGGGGAAACAATGAGCAGTTCTTC. Translating gives CASSRTLGRDRGNNEQFF.

This clonotype was observed many times. The V and J genes are TRBV10-3 and TRBJ1-2; maybe TRBD1 (6 bases). Deletions cut 2 bases from V and 5 bases from J, with 9 bases between. The length of the CDR3 is 13 residues. In germline, CDR1 is ENHRY, CDR2 SYGVKD. CDR3 DNA sequence: TGTGCCATCAGTGAGGAACAGGGTTATGGCTACACCTTC. Protein product: CAISEEQGYGYTF.

This clonotype has at least ten counts. The genes are TRBV12-3 or TRBV12-4 and TRBJ1-6; D is undetermined. V lost 6 bases to trimming and J lost 7 bases, with 13 bases between them. CDR3 length equals 14 residues. CDR3 protein: CASSFTLPNSPLHF. DNA of the CDR3: TGTGCCAGCAGCTTCACCCTCCCCAATTCACCCCTCCACTTT.